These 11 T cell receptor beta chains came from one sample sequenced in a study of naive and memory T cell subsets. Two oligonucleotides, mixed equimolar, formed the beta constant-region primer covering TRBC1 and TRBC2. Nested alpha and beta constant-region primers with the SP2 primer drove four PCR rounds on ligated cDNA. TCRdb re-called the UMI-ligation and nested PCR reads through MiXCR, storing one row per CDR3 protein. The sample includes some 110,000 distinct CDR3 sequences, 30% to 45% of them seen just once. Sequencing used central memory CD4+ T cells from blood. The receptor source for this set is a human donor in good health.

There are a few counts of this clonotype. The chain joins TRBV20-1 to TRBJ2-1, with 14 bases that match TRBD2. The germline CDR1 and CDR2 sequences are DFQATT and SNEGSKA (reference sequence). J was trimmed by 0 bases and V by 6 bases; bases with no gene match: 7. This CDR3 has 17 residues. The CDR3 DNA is TGCAGTGCAAAGGGACTAGCGGGGGTAAGCTCCTACAATGAGCAGTTCTTC. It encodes CSAKGLAGVSSYNEQFF.

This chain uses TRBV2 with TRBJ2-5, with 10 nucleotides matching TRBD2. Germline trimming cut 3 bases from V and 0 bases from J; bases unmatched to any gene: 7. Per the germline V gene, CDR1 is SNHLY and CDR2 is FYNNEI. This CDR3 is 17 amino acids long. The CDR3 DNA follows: TGTGCCAGCAGTGAGGTAGCGGGAGGACAGTACCAAGAGACCCAGTACTTC. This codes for CASSEVAGGQYQETQYF.

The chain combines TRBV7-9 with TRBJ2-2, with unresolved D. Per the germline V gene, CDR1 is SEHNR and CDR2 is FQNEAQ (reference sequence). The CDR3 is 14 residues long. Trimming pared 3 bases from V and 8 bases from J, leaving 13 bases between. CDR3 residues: CASSFLGPGGELFF. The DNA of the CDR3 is TGTGCCAGCAGCTTCCTCGGACCCGGGGGGGAGCTGTTTTTT.

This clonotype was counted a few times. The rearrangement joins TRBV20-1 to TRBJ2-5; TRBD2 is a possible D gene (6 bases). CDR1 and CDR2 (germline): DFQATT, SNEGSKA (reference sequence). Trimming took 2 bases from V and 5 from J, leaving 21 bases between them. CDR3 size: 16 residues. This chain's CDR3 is CSARPFVASGRETQYF. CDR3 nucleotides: TGCAGTGCTAGACCCTTCGTCGCGTCAGGGAGGGAGACCCAGTACTTC.

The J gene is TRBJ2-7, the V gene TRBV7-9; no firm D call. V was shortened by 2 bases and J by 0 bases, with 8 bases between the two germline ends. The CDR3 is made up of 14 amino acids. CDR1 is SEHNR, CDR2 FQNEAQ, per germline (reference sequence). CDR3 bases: TGTGCCAGCAGCTTATCGGCGGCCTCCTACGAGCAGTACTTC. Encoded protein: CASSLSAASYEQYF.

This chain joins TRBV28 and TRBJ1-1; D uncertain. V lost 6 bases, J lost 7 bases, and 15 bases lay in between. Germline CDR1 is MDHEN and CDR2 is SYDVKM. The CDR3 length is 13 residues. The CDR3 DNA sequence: TGTGCCAGCAGCACATATCGATCGAATGAAGCTTTCTTT. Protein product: CASSTYRSNEAFF.

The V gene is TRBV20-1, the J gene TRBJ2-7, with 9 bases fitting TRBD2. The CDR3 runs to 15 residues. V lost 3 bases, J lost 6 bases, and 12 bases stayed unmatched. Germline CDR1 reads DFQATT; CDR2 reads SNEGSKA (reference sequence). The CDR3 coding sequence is TGCAGTGCTAGCGGCATCGGGGGACTAGCTCTCGAGCAGTACTTC. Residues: CSASGIGGLALEQYF.

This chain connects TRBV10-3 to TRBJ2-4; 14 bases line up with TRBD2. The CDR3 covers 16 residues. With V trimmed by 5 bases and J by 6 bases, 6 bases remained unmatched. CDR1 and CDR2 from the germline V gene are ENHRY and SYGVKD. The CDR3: CAISPGLAGGLNIQYF. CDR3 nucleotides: TGTGCCATCAGTCCCGGACTAGCGGGAGGTTTAAACATTCAGTACTTC.

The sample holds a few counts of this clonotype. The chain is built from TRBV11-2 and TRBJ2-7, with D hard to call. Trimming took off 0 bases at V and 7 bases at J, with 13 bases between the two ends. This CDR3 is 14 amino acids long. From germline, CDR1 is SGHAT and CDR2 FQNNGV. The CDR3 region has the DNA TGTGCCAGCAGCTTAGATGGATTCCTTGGGGAGCAGTACTTC. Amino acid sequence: CASSLDGFLGEQYF.

The CDR3 DNA reads as TGCAGTGCTAAAGGGGGAAAGAACACTGAAGCTTTCTTT. Its translation is CSAKGGKNTEAFF. The chain combines TRBV20-1 with TRBJ1-1; TRBD1 is a possible D gene (6 bases). This CDR3 region has 13 residues. Germline CDR1 is DFQATT and CDR2 is SNEGSKA (reference sequence). Trimming pared 4 bases from V and 1 base from J, leaving 10 bases between.

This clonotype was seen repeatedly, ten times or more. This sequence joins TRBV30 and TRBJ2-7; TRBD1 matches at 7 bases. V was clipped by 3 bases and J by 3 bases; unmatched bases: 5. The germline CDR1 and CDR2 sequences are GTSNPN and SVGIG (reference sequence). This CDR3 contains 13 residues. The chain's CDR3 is CAWRDRRYYEQYF. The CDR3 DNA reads TGTGCCTGGAGGGACAGGCGGTACTACGAGCAGTACTTC.